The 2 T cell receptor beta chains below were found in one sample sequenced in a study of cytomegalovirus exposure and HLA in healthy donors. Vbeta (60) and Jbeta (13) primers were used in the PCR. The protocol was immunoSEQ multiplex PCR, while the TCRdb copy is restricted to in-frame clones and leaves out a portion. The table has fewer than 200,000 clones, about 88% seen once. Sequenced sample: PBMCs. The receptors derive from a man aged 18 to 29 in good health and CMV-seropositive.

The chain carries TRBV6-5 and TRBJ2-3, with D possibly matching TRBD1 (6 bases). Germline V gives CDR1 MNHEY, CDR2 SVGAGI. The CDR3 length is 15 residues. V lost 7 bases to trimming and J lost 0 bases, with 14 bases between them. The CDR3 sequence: CASKITGYSTDTQYF. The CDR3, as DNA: TGTGCCAGCAAAATCACAGGGTATAGCACAGATACGCAGTATTTT.

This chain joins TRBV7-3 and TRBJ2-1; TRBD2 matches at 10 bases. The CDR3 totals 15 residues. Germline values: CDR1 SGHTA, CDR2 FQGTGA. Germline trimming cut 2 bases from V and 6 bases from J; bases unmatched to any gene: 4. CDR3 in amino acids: CASSLLAGVGNEQFF. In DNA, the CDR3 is TGTGCCAGCAGCTTACTAGCGGGGGTGGGCAATGAGCAGTTCTTC.